What follows are 3 T cell receptor beta chains derived from one specimen sequenced in a study of blood T cell repertoires in COVID-19. Repertoires were generated with immunoSEQ multiplex PCR, while TCRdb's copy carries only in-frame clones and drops some. Of around 300,000 clones in the sample, roughly 86% are singletons; the top ten hold roughly 5.2%. The sequenced material came from PBMCs or T cells enriched from blood (not recorded which). These receptors originate from a woman younger than 45 who had recovered from COVID-19.

V is TRBV7-2 and J is TRBJ1-6; the D gene is possibly TRBD1 (5 bases). V lost 5 bases and J 6 bases, leaving 17 bases between the germline ends. Germline CDR1 reads SGHTA; CDR2 reads FQGNSA. The CDR3 has 16 residues. CDR3 DNA sequence: TGTGCCAGCAGCCGCTTCGCGAGACAGCTTAATTCACCCCTCCACTTT. It codes for CASSRFARQLNSPLHF.

The gene calls are TRBV29-1 and TRBJ1-1, with 11 positions matching TRBD1. Per germline, CDR1 SQVTM and CDR2 ANQGSEA. Unmatched junction bases numbered 4, after V lost 3 bases and J lost 4 bases. The CDR3 consists of 14 residues. The CDR3 protein is CSVDPGTGGTEAFF. The CDR3 DNA reads TGCAGCGTTGACCCCGGGACAGGGGGCACTGAAGCTTTCTTT.

J is TRBJ1-2 and V is TRBV11-1; no clear D gene. From germline, CDR1 is SGHAT and CDR2 FQDESV (reference sequence). V was clipped by 1 base and J by 0 bases, with 12 bases between them. The CDR3 consists of 16 residues. The chain's CDR3 is CASSLGRRGANYGYTF. Written as DNA, the CDR3 is TGTGCCAGCAGCTTAGGTCGGCGGGGAGCTAACTATGGCTACACCTTC.